This T cell receptor (beta chain) was found in a study of blood T cell repertoires in COVID-19 (dated by TCRdb to about 2020). General notes on the study: Collaborator samples came from the United States, Italy and Spain and covered acute and convalescent phases of COVID-19. The material from the prospective study consisted of cDNA or gDNA derived from T cells, B-cell-depleted T cells, or PBMCs. Subjects who had been exposed to COVID-19, were actively infected with it, or had recovered from it provided the deeply sampled blood TCRbeta repertoires that made up the dataset. A freely available public database, intended as a resource for researchers studying the immune response to SARS-CoV-2, is where the repertoires were released. Samples were obtained from the ongoing ImmuneRACE study (first 160 participants) and from over a thousand subjects provided by 6 global collaborators. A de-identified subject ID, COVID-19 status, age in years and sex were almost always included in the sample metadata. Where HLA class I and class II types were available, the types were taken from metadata supplied by the sample provider, not from assay-based typing. What the work shows at the level of the full study, not this receptor alone: The amount of clinical and demographic metadata varied by source and participant and was provided uncurated.

TCRbeta CDR3 regions were amplified from genomic DNA using the immunoSEQ Assay, a bias-controlled multiplex PCR. Per the authors' processing: Within the assay, amplification of reference gene primers was used to estimate how many nucleated cells each sample contained. Sequence reads were collapsed and filtered to measure the absolute abundance of every unique TCRbeta CDR3 rearrangement. For each sample, productive Simpson clonality was calculated as the square root of Simpson's diversity index over productive rearrangements. The clones in this table, taken by TCRdb from immuneACCESS, are in-frame only. Not every clone is retained; where verified, under half of the shortfall comes from an unresolved V gene, and the cause of the rest is unknown. V, J and clone size reflect that table, while D and trimming were determined from the DNA. This sample holds more than 250,000 clones; about 90% were observed only once. The top ten clones comprise approximately 6% of the sample.

One collaborating source in Seattle enrolled patients while the patients were actively infected and followed the patients over time throughout the course of disease. Whole blood was collected in K2EDTA tubes by collaborating institutions according to the institutions' own protocols. Collaborator samples were shipped for TCRbeta analysis as frozen whole blood, isolated PBMCs, or DNA extracted from either sample type. The CDR3 contains 15 residues, cysteine and phenylalanine counted. The sequence is cut down to CDR3 DNA, 45 bases in frame from base 1. Trimming accounts for 5 bases at V and 8 bases at J, while the number of junction bases matched to no gene is 13. CDR1 is given as SGHRS and CDR2 as YFSETQ, both from the germline V gene. On this clone: Its antigen target is currently unknown. Base qualities are missing; no much larger clone stands one base away.

Sequenced: peripheral blood. This receptor was obtained from a woman aged 50 to 60 with COVID-19, enrolled during active disease. The chain uses TRBV5-1 and TRBJ1-2; TRBD1 aligns with 9 central bases. CDR3 protein: CASSRWATGGEGYTF. DNA sequence: TGCGCCAGCAGTCGTTGGGCAACAGGGGGCGAAGGCTACACCTTC. Joined to the reference TRBV5-1 and TRBJ1-2 proteins, this CDR3 gives the full variable domain: KAGVTQTPRYLIKTRGQQVTLSCSPISGHRSVSWYQQTPGQGLQFLFEYFSETQRNKGNFPGRFSGRQFSNSRSEMNVSTLELGDSALYLCASSRWATGGEGYTFGSGTRLTVV.